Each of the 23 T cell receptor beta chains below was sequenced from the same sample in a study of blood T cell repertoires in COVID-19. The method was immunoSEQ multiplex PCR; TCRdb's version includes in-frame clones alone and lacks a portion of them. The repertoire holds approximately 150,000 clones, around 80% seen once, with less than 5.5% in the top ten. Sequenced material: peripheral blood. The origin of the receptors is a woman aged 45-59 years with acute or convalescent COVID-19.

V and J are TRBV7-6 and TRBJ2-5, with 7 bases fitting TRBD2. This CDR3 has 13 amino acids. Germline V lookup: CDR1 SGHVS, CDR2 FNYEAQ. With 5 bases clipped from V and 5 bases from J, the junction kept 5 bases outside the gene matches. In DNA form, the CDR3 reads TGTGCCAGCAGCCGGACTAGTCGGGAGACCCAGTACTTC. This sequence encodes CASSRTSRETQYF.

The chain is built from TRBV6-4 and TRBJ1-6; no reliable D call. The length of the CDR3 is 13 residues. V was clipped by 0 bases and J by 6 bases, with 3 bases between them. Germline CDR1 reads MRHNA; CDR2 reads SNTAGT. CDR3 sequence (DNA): TGTGCCAGCAGTGACTCCCGTAATTCACCCCTCCACTTT. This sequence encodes CASSDSRNSPLHF.

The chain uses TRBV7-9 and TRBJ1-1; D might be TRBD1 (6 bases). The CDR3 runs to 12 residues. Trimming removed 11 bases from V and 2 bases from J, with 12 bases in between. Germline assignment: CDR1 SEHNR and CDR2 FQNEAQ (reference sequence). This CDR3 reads CAGQTENTEAFF. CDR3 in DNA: TGTGCCGGACAGACGGAAAACACTGAAGCTTTCTTT.

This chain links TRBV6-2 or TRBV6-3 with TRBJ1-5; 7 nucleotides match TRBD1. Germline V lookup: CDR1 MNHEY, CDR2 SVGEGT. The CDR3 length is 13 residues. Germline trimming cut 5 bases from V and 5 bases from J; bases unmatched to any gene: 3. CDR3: CASSRTGHQPQHF. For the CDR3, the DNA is TGTGCCAGCAGTCGGACAGGCCATCAGCCCCAGCATTTT.

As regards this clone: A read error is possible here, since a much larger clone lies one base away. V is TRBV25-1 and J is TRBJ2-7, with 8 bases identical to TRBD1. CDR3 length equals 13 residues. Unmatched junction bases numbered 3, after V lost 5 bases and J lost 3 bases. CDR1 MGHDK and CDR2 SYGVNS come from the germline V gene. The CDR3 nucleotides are TGTGCCAGCAGTTTGGACAGGGTCTACGAGCAGTACTTC. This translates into CASSLDRVYEQYF.

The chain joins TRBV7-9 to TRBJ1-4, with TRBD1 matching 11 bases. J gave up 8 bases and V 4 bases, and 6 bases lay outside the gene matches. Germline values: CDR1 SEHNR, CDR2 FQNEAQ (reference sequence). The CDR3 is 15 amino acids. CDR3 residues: CASSYSDRGREKLFF. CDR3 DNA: TGTGCCAGCAGCTACTCGGACAGGGGGCGCGAAAAACTGTTTTTT.

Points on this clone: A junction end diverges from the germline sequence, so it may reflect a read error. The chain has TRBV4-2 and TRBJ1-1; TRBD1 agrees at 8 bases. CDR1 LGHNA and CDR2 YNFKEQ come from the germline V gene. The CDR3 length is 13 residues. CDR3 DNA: TGTGCCAGCAGCCAATTCAGGGGGCCTGAGGCTTTCTTT. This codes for CASSQFRGPEAFF.

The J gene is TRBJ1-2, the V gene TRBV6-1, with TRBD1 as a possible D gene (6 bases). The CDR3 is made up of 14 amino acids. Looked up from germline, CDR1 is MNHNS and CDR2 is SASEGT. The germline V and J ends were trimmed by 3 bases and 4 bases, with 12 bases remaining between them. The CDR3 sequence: CASSERQGSYGYTF. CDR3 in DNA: TGTGCCAGCAGTGAGCGGCAGGGGAGCTATGGCTACACCTTC.

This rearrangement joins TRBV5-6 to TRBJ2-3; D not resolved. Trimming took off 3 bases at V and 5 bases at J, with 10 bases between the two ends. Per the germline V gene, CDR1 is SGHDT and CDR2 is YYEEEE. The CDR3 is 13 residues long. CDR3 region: CASSSYSVDTQYF. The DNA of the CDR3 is TGTGCCAGCAGCTCTTATTCTGTAGATACGCAGTATTTT.

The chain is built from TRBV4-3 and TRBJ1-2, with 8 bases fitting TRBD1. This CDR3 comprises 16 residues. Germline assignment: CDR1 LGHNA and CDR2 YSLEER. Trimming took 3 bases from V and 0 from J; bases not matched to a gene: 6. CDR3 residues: CASSQGTGRTNYGYTF. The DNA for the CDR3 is TGCGCCAGCAGCCAGGGGACAGGTCGGACTAACTATGGCTACACCTTC.

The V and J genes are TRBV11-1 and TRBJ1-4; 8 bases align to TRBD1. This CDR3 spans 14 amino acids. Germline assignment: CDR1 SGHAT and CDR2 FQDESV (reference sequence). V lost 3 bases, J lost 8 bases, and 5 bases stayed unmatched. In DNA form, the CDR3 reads TGTGCCAGCAGCTTCGGACAGGGAAGGGAAAAACTGTTTTTT. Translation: CASSFGQGREKLFF.

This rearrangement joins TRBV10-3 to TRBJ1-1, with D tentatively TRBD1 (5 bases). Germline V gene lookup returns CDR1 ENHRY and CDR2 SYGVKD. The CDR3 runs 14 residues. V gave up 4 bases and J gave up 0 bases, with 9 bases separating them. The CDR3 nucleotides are TGTGCCATCAGTGTCGGGGGAGTGAACACTGAAGCTTTCTTT. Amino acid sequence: CAISVGGVNTEAFF.

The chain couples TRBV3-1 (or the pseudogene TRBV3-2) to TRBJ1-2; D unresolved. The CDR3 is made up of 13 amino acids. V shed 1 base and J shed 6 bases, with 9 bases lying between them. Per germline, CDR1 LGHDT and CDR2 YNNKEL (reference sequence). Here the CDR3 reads CASSQGATNGYTF. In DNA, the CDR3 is TGTGCCAGCAGCCAAGGGGCCACAAATGGCTACACCTTC.

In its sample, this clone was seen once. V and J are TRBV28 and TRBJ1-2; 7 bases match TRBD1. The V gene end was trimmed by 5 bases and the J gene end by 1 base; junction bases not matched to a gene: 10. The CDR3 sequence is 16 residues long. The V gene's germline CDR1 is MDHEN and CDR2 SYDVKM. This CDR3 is CASSAPLGDSNYGYTF. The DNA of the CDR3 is TGTGCCAGCAGTGCGCCCCTCGGGGACAGTAACTATGGCTACACCTTC.

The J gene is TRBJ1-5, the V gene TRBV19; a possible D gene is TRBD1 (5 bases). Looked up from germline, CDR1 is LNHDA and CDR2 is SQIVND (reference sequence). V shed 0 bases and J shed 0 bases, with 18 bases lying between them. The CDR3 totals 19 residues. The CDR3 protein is CASSIDWGGEGYSNQPQHF. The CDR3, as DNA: TGTGCCAGTAGTATAGATTGGGGCGGGGAAGGGTATAGCAATCAGCCCCAGCATTTT.

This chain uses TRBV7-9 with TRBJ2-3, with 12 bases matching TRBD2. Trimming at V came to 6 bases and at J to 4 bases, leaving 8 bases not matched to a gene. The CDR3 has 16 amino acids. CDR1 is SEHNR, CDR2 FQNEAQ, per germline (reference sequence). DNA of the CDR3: TGTGCCAGCAGTTTCCGACTAGCGGGGGAGGCAGATACGCAGTATTTT. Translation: CASSFRLAGEADTQYF.

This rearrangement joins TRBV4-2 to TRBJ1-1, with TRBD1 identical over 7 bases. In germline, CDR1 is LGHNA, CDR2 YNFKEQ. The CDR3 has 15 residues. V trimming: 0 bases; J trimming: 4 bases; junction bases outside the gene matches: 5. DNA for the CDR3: TGTGCCAGCAGCCAAGAGGTGCAGGGGGGCACTGAAGCTTTCTTT. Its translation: CASSQEVQGGTEAFF.

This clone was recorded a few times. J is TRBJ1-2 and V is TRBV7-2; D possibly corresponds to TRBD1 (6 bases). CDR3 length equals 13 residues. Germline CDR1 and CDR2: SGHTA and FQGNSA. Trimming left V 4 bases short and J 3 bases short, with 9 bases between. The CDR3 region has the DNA TGTGCCAGCAGCTCGACAGGTTACTATGGCTACACCTTC. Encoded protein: CASSSTGYYGYTF.

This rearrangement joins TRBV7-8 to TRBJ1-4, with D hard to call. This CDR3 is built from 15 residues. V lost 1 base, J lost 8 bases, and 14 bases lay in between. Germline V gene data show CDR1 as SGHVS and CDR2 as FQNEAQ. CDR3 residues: CASSLGGGGKEKLFF. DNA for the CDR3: TGTGCCAGCAGCTTAGGAGGCGGTGGTAAGGAAAAACTGTTTTTT.

CDR3 protein: CASSFVGAGNTIYF. The CDR3 DNA follows: TGTGCCAGCAGCTTTGTAGGGGCTGGAAACACCATATATTTT. The chain employs TRBV5-6 and TRBJ1-3; TRBD1 is a possible D gene (5 bases). Trimming cost V 2 bases and J 2 bases, with 8 bases left between them. CDR3 size: 14 residues. CDR1 is SGHDT, CDR2 YYEEEE, per germline.

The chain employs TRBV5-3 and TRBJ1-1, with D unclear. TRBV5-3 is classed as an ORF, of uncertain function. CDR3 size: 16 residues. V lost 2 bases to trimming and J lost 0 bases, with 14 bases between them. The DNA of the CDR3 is TGTGCCAGAAGCTTCCTCAGTGATCCGATGAACACTGAAGCTTTCTTT. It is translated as CARSFLSDPMNTEAFF.

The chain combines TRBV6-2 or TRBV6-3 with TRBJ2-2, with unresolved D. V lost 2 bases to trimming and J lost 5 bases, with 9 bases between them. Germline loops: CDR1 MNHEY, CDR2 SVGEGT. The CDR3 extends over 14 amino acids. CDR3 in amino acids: CASSYLGQTGELFF. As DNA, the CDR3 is TGTGCCAGCAGTTACCTTGGGCAGACCGGGGAGCTGTTTTTT.

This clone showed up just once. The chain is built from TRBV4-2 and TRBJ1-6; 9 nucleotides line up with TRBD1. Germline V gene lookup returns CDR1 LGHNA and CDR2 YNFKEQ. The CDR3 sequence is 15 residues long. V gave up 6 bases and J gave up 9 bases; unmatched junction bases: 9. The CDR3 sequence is CASSPGQGRGSPLHF. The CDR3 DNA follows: TGTGCCAGCAGTCCAGGACAGGGGCGAGGTTCACCCCTCCACTTT.